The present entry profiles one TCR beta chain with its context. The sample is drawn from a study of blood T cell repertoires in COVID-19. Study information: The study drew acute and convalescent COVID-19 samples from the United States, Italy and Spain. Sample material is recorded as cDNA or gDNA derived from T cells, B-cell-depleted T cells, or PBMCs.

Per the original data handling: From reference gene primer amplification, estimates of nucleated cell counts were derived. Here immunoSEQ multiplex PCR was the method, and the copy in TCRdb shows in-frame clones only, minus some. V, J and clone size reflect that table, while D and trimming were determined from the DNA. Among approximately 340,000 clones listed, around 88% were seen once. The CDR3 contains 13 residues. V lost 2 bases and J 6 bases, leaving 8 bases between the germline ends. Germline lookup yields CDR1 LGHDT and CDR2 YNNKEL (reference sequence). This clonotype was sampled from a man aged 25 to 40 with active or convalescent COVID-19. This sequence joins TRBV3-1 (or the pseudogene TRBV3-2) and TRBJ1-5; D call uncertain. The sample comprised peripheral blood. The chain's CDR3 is CASSQNNAQPQHF. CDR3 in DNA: TGTGCCAGCAGCCAAAACAACGCTCAGCCCCAGCATTTT.